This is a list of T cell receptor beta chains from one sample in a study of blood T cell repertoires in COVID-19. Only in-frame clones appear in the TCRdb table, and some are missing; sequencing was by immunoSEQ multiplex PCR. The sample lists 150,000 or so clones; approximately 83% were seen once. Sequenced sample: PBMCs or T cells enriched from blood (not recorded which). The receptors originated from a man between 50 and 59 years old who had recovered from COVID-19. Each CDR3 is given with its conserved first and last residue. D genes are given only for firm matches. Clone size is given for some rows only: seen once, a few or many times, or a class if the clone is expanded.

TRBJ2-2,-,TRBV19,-,TGTGCCAGTACCCATAGGAGGGTCGCGAACACCGGGGAGCTGTTTTTT,CASTHRRVANTGELFF
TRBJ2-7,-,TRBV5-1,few,TGCGCCAGCAGCGGGGGACACGTCGGTGACTACGAGCAGTACTTC,CASSGGHVGDYEQYF
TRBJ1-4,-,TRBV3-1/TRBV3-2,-,TGTGCCAGCAGCCAAGTCCTAGGGGAACTGTTTTTT,CASSQVLGELFF
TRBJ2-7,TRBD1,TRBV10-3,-,TGTGCCATCGCTGTGGGACAGGGGATCCACGAGCAGTACTTC,CAIAVGQGIHEQYF
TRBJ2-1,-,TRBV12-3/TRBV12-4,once,TGTGCCAGCAGTACGGACAATTACAATGAGCAGTTCTTC,CASSTDNYNEQFF
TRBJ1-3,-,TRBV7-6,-,TGTGCCAGCAGCTTAGGGGCGGGGGTCTCTGGAAACACCATATATTTT,CASSLGAGVSGNTIYF
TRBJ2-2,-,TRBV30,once,TGTGCCTGGAGTGTAAAACACGGGGAGCTGTTTTTT,CAWSVKHGELFF
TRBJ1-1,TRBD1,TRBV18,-,TGTGCCAGCTCACCAAACAGGGGACCTACGAACACTGAAGCTTTCTTT,CASSPNRGPTNTEAFF
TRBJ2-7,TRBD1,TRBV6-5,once,TGTGCCAGCAAGAAGACAGGGCGGTACGAGCAGTACTTC,CASKKTGRYEQYF
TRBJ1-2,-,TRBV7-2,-,TGTGCCAGCAGCTTCGTACAGACCCTTAACTATGGCTACACCTTC,CASSFVQTLNYGYTF
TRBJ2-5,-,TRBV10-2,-,TGCGCCAGCAGTTTGGGGGGTTTTGAGACCCAGTACTTC,CASSLGGFETQYF
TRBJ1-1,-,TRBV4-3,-,TGCGCCAGCAGCCGAGTACAGGGTGAAGCTTTCTTT,CASSRVQGEAFF
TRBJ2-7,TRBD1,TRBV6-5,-,TGTGCCAGTGGGGGGACAGGGACCTACGAGCAGTACTTC,CASGGTGTYEQYF
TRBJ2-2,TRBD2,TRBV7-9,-,TGTGCCAGCAGCGACGGACTAGGCACCGGGGAGCTGTTTTTT,CASSDGLGTGELFF
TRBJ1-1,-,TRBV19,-,TGTGCCACCGCCGGGCAGGGCAATGCTTTCTTT,CATAGQGNAFF
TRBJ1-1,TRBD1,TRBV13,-,TGTGCCAGCGGTTTGACAGGGGAAGCTTTCTTT,CASGLTGEAFF
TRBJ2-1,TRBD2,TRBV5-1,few,TGCGCCAGCAGCCCCGGGGGGGCCTCCAATGAGCAGTTCTTC,CASSPGGASNEQFF
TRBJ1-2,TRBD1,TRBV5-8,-,TGTGCCAGCAGCACCCCAGGGGGAATAAACTATGGCTACACCTTC,CASSTPGGINYGYTF
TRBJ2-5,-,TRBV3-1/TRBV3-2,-,TGTGCCAGCAGCCAAGACGGACAACAAGAGACCCAGTACTTC,CASSQDGQQETQYF
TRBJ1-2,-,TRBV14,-,TGTGCCAGCAGCCAAGACCCGGGAGGGTTGGGAAACTATGGCTACACCTTC,CASSQDPGGLGNYGYTF
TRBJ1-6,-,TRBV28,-,TGTGCCAGCAGTTTAGGCCTCTATAATTCACCCCTCCACTTT,CASSLGLYNSPLHF
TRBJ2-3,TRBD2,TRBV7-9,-,TGTGCCAGCAGCTCATCGGGGGGGAGCACAGATACGCAGTATTTT,CASSSSGGSTDTQYF
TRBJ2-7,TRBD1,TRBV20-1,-,TGCAGTGCTAGTATCCCCGGGACAGGGCTGTTCCCCTCCTACGAGCAGTACTTC,CSASIPGTGLFPSYEQYF
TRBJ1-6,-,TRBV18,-,TGTGCCAGCTCACCTCCGGGATCACCCCTCCACTTT,CASSPPGSPLHF